This entry describes one T cell receptor beta chain. Its antigen remains unidentified. TCRdb reprocessed the 5' RACE reads via MiXCR and lists one record per CDR3 protein. The sample contains 95,000 to 120,000 distinct CDR3 sequences, about 24% of which appear only once. This record comes from a study of T-cell memory formation after mild COVID-19. Overall study findings and caveats: Pre-infection memory showed some responding clones, and this suggested that cross-reactive memory joined.

Trimming removed 0 bases from V and 8 bases from J, with 4 bases in between. Germline CDR1 PRHDT, CDR2 FYEKMQ (reference sequence). The CDR3 extends over 11 amino acids. Sequencing input: PBMCs or a T cell subset sorted from them (not recorded which). The chain joins TRBV13 to TRBJ1-2; the D is unclear. The clonotype originates from a man between 18 and 35 years old who had mild COVID-19 (a few samples of this study predate the infection). Cell type and time point are not known. In DNA form, the CDR3 reads TGTGCCAGCAGCTTAGGGCTCGGCTACACCTTC. Encoded protein: CASSLGLGYTF.